This T cell receptor beta chain was documented in a study of long-term antiretroviral therapy in people with HIV. The authors ran the immunoSEQ assay, v3.0, at survey level. TCRdb's table, derived via immunoSEQ multiplex PCR, lists solely in-frame clones and lacks some. The sample has approximately 20,000 clones; 88% are singletons. This clone was seen a single time. Its antigen is not identified. At one of its ends the junction is not consistent with the germline gene, which may arise from a read error. This CDR3 contains 16 residues. Per germline, CDR1 SGDLS and CDR2 YYNGEE. Study outcomes and limitations: CDR3 length ranges were narrower in HIV repertoires than in controls.

This chain links TRBV9 with TRBJ2-3; TRBD1 aligns across 7 bases. Sequenced material: unsorted PBMCs, taken 0.6 years after starting antiretroviral therapy. The source of this sequence is a man aged 55 to 70 with HIV. As DNA, the CDR3 is TGTGCCAGCATCGTAGGAGACAGGGACAGCACAGATACGCAGTATTTT. The encoded protein is CASIVGDRDSTDTQYF.